The entry below describes one TCR beta chain. The antigen is unknown. Method: immunoSEQ multiplex PCR; TCRdb's copy keeps in-frame clones and lacks some. The repertoire has 70,000 or so clones, roughly 80% of them found once; the top ten carry 0.95% to 1.5%. Sampled blood was obtained at baseline, cycle 4 day 1, and cycle 7 day 1. The sample is drawn from a study of OX40 agonist ivuxolimab in advanced cancers. Points from the study as a whole: With doses of 0.1 to 3.0 mg/kg, CD4+ and CD8+ blood T cells had undergone clonal expansion by week 6.

Trimming took off 2 bases at V and 0 bases at J, with 11 bases between the two ends. Germline V gene lookup returns CDR1 SGHTA and CDR2 FQGNSA. The CDR3 sequence is 16 residues long. The TCR comes from an adult with an advanced solid tumor such as melanoma, head and neck, liver or kidney cancer. The input for sequencing was CD4+ or CD8+ T cells sorted from blood, taken in a trial of the OX40 agonist ivuxolimab. The chain is built from TRBV7-2 and TRBJ1-3; no clear D. The CDR3 reads CASSLSLSSSGNTIYF. The CDR3 bases are TGTGCCAGCAGCTTAAGTTTGTCCAGCTCTGGAAACACCATATATTTT.